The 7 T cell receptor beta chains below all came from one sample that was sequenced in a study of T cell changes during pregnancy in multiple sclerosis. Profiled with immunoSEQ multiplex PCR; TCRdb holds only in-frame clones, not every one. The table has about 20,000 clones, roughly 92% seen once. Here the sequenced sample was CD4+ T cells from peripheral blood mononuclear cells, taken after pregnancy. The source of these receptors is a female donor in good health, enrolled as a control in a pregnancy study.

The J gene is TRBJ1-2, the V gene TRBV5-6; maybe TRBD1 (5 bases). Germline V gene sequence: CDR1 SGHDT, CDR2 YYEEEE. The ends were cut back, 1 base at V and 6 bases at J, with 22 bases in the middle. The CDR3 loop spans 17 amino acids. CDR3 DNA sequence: TGTGCCAGCAGCTTGCCGGGCTCGGGGGAAGAGAGGGATGGCTACACCTTC. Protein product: CASSLPGSGEERDGYTF.

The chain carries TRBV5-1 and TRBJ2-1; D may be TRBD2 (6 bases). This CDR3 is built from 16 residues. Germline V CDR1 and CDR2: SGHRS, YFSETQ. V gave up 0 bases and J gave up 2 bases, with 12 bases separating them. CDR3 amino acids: CASSLAGSGTYNEQFF. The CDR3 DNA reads TGCGCCAGCAGCTTGGCTGGTAGCGGTACCTACAATGAGCAGTTCTTC.

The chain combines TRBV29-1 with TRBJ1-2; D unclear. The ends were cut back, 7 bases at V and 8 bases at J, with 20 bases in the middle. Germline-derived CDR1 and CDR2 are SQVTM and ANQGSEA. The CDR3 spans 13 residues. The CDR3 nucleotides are TGCAGCGCCCTGACGGGCAGCGGGCGGGGCTACACCTTC. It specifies CSALTGSGRGYTF.

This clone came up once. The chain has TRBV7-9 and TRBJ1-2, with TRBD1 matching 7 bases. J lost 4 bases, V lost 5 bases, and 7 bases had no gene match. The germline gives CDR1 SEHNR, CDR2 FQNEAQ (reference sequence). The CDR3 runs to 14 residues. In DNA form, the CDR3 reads TGTGCCAGCAGCGTAGGGACAGCTGCCTATGGCTACACCTTC. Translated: CASSVGTAAYGYTF.

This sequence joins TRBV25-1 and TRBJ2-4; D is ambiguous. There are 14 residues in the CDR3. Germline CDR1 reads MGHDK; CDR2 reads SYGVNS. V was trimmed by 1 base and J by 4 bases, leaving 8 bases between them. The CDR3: CASSEWSTKNIQYF. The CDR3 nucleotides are TGTGCCAGCAGTGAATGGAGTACAAAAAACATTCAGTACTTC.

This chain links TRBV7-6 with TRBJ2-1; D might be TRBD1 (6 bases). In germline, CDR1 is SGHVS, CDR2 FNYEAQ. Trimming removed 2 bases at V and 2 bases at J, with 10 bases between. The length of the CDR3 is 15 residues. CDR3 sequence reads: CASSLQWTAYNEQFF. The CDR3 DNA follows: TGTGCCAGCAGCTTACAGTGGACAGCCTACAATGAGCAGTTCTTC.

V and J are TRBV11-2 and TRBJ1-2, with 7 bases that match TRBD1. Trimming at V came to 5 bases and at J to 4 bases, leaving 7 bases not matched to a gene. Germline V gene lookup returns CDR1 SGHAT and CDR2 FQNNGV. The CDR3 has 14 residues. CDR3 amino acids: CASSVDRAVYGYTF. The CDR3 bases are TGTGCCAGCAGCGTCGACAGGGCTGTCTATGGCTACACCTTC.